What follows describes a single T cell receptor beta chain. Antigen unknown. Carrying unique molecular identifiers, the cDNA also gained a universal primer site through template switching. MiXCR, run by TCRdb on the 5' RACE reads, gives a single entry per CDR3 protein. The sample holds 700,000 or so distinct CDR3 sequences, approximately 21% seen once. The sample originates from a study of identical twins. Study conclusions and caveats: There were fewer insertions in abundant cord blood beta clonotypes, but memory repertoires showed no such pattern.

This CDR3 is 14 amino acids long. Between the trimmed V and J ends, which lost 1 base and 8 bases, there was a span of 13 bases. Germline lookup yields CDR1 LGHNA and CDR2 YSLEER. Separately, the same data were catalogued under a study of T cells expressing NK-cell markers. As reported in that work: The eight sequenced donors comprised seven who were HCMV-seropositive and one who was seronegative. Several experiments confined sorting to alpha-beta TCR T cells with an anti-gamma-delta TCR antibody.

Sequenced: PBMCs. The sequence was obtained from a woman aged 18-29 years in good health. This chain uses TRBV4-3 with TRBJ2-3, with D maybe TRBD2 (6 bases). The CDR3 is CASSQGWGESTQYF. CDR3 in DNA: TGCGCCAGCAGCCAAGGATGGGGGGAATCTACGCAGTATTTT.